This T cell receptor (beta chain) is from a study of T cells in Graves' hyperthyroidism and ophthalmopathy. Hyperthyroidism patients were newly diagnosed, had disease duration under 2 months, and were aged 18 to 65 years. The length of the CDR3 is 19 residues. This clonotype was seen more than once but under ten times. The CDR3 regions of TCR beta were amplified from RNA transcripts. First-round RT-PCR of the TCR CDR3 relied on the HTBI primer set. Each CDR3 protein gets one entry after TCRdb re-called the multiplex PCR reads with MiXCR. Among some 560,000 distinct CDR3 sequences listed, about 15% were seen once.

The V gene is TRBV3-2, the J gene TRBJ2-7; TRBD2 is the table's D call and was not checked against the DNA. TRBV3-2 is given as a pseudogene. Sequencing input: blood. The TCR sequence derives from a woman aged 25 to 39 with Graves' hyperthyroidism. CDR3 region: CASSRSRGGGSTVSYEQYF. The CDR3, as DNA: TGTGCCAGCAGCCGAAGTCGGGGTGGAGGGAGCACCGTCTCCTACGAGCAGTACTTC.